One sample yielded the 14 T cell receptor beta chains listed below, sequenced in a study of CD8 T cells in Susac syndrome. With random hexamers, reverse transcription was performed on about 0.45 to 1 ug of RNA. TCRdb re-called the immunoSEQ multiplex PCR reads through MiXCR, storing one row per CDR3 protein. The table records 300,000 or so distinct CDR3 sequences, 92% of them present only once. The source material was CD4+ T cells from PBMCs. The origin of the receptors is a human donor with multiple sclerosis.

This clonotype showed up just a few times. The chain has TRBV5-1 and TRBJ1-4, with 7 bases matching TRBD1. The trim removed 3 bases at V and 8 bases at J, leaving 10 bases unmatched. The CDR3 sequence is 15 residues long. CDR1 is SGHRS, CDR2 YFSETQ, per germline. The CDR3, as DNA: TGCGCCAGCAGCTCCCTTGGAGGGGGCGAGGAAAAACTGTTTTTT. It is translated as CASSSLGGGEEKLFF. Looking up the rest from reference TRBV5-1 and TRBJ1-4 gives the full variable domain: KAGVTQTPRYLIKTRGQQVTLSCSPISGHRSVSWYQQTPGQGLQFLFEYFSETQRNKGNFPGRFSGRQFSNSRSEMNVSTLELGDSALYLCASSSLGGGEEKLFFGSGTQLSVL.

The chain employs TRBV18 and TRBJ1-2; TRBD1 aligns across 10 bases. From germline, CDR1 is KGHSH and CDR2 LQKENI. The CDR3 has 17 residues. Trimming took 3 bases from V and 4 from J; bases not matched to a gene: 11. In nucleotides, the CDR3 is TGTGCCAGCTCACCTCCGACAGGGGGCGCCTCATCCTATGGCTACACCTTC. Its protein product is CASSPPTGGASSYGYTF. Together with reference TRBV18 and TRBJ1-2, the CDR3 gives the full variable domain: NAGVMQNPRHLVRRRGQEARLRCSPMKGHSHVYWYRQLPEEGLKFMVYLQKENIIDESGMPKERFSAEFPKEGPSILRIQQVVRGDSAAYFCASSPPTGGASSYGYTFGSGTRLTVV.

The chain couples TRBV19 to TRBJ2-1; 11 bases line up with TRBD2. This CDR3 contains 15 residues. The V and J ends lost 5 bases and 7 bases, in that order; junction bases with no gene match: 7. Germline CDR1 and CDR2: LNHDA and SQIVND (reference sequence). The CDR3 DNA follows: TGTGCCAGTAGTGCCGTAGCGGGGGGGAGAAATGAGCAGTTCTTC. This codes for CASSAVAGGRNEQFF.

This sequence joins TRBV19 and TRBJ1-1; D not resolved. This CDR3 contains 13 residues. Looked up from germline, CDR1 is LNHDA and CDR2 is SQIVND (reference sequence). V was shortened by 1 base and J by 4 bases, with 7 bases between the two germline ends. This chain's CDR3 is CASSIASITEAFF. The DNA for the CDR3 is TGTGCCAGTAGTATAGCGTCTATCACTGAAGCTTTCTTT.

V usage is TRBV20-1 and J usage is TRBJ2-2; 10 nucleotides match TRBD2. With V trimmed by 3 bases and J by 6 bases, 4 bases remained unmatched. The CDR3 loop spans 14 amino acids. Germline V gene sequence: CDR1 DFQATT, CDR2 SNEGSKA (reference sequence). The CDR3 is CSARPSGGSGELFF. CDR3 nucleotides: TGCAGTGCTAGGCCTAGCGGGGGCTCCGGGGAGCTGTTTTTT.

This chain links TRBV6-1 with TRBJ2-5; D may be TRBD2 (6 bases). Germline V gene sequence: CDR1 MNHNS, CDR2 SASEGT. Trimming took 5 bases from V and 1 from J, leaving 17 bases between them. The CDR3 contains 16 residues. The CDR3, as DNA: TGTGCCAGCAGTCCCCGGCGGGACTTTTTCCAAGAGACCCAGTACTTC. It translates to CASSPRRDFFQETQYF.

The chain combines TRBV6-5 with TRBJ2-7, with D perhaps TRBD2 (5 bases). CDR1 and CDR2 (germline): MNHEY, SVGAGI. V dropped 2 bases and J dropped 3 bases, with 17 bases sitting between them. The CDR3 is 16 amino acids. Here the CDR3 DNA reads TGTGCCAGCAGTTACGCCTTGGGAACGGGATACTACGAGCAGTACTTC. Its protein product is CASSYALGTGYYEQYF.

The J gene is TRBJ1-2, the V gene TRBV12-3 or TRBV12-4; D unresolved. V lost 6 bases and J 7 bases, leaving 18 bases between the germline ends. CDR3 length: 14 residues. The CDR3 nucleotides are TGTGCCAGCAGCCCGGCGGGGAGAAAGGGTGGCTACACCTTC. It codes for CASSPAGRKGGYTF.

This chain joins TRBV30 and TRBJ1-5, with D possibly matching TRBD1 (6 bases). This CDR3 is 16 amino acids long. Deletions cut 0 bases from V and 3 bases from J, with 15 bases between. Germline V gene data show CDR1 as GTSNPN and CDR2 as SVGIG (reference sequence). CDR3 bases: TGTGCCTGGAGTGTACGTGGACAGCTCTTCAATCAGCCCCAGCATTTT. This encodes CAWSVRGQLFNQPQHF.

The CDR3 DNA reads as TGTGCCAGCTCACCAAAAGGACAGGGCTATGGCTACACCTTC. Translated: CASSPKGQGYGYTF. The chain carries TRBV18 and TRBJ1-2, with 8 nucleotides matching TRBD1. With 2 bases clipped from V and 4 bases from J, the junction kept 3 bases outside the gene matches. CDR3 length: 14 amino acids. Germline loops: CDR1 KGHSH, CDR2 LQKENI. Full variable domain (outside the CDR3, taken from reference TRBV18 and TRBJ1-2): NAGVMQNPRHLVRRRGQEARLRCSPMKGHSHVYWYRQLPEEGLKFMVYLQKENIIDESGMPKERFSAEFPKEGPSILRIQQVVRGDSAAYFCASSPKGQGYGYTFGSGTRLTVV.

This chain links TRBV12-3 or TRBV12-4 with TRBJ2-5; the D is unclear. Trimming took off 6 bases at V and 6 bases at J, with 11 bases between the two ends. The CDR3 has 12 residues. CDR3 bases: TGTGCCAGCAGCTCTATGGGGAAGACCCAGTACTTC. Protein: CASSSMGKTQYF.

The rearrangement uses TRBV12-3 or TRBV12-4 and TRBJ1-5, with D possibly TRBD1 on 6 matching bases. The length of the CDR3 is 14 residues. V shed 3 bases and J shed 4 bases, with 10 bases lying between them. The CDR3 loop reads CASSFGQGNQPQHF. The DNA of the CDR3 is TGTGCCAGCAGTTTCGGGCAGGGGAATCAGCCCCAGCATTTT.

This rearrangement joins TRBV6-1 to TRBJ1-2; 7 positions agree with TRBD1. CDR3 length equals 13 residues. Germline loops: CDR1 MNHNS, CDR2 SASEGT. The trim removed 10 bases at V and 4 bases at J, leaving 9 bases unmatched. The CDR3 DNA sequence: TGTGCCACCAGACAGGGAAGTCGCTATGGCTACACCTTC. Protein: CATRQGSRYGYTF.

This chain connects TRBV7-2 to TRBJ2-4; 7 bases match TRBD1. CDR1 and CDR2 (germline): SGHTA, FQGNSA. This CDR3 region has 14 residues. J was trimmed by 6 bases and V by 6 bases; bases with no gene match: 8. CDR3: CASRRTGVRNIQYF. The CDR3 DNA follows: TGTGCCAGCAGACGAACAGGGGTTAGAAACATTCAGTACTTC.